This TCR beta chain was retrieved from a study of CD8 T cells in ankylosing spondylitis. Overall study findings and caveats: Disease-linked clones were reportedly significantly enriched in matched ankylosing spondylitis synovial fluid. Seemingly distinctive of ankylosing spondylitis blood was a TCR beta motif formed by eight highly homologous variants. Clones linked to the disease showed a CD8+ phenotype. They occurred at relatively low frequencies in peripheral blood. Past research had described some motif variants in reactive arthritis synovial fluid and blood.

TCRdb itself ran the 5' RACE reads through MiXCR, one entry per CDR3 protein. The sample includes roughly 450,000 distinct CDR3 sequences, roughly a quarter of them seen just once. The CDR3 extends over 22 amino acids. Germline trimming cut 3 bases from V and 0 bases from J; bases unmatched to any gene: 18. In the case of this clonotype: Its antigen is as yet unknown.

This clonotype was sampled from a male donor with ankylosing spondylitis. The V gene is TRBV12-3 or TRBV12-4, the J gene TRBJ2-6; 9 nucleotides agree with TRBD1. Sequencing input: blood, either unsorted or a sorted T cell fraction (not recorded which). In DNA form, the CDR3 reads TGTGCCAGCAGTTTTTGGTTCGCTGGACAGGGGTCCTCATACTCTGGGGCCAACGTCCTGACTTTC. It specifies CASSFWFAGQGSSYSGANVLTF.